This T cell receptor (beta chain) was profiled in a study of blood T cells in healthy people across ages. At the level of the study: Template switching retrieved approximately one barcoded beta molecule for each two T cells. The study, taken as a whole, reports: TCR beta diversity, measured per million T cells, fell in a roughly linear way with age.

Every donor provided roughly 10 milliliters of peripheral blood. This clonotype was seen only a few times. Its antigen is as yet unknown. The CDR3 totals 13 residues. Germline V gene data show CDR1 as LGHDT and CDR2 as YNNKEL (reference sequence). V was trimmed by 7 bases and J by 0 bases, leaving 7 bases between them. Primers used in a second PCR of roughly 7 to 11 cycles were a sample-barcoded 5' primer and a J-beta primer mix. One entry per CDR3 protein, called by TCRdb with MiXCR from the 5' RACE reads. The sample has under 800,000 distinct CDR3 sequences; over 20% are singletons. V and J are TRBV3-1 and TRBJ2-4; possibly TRBD2 for D (6 bases). Sequencing input: blood. The receptor comes from a man aged 70 or older in good health. The CDR3 region is CASTGGAKNIQYF. CDR3 in DNA: TGTGCCAGCACCGGGGGAGCCAAAAACATTCAGTACTTC.